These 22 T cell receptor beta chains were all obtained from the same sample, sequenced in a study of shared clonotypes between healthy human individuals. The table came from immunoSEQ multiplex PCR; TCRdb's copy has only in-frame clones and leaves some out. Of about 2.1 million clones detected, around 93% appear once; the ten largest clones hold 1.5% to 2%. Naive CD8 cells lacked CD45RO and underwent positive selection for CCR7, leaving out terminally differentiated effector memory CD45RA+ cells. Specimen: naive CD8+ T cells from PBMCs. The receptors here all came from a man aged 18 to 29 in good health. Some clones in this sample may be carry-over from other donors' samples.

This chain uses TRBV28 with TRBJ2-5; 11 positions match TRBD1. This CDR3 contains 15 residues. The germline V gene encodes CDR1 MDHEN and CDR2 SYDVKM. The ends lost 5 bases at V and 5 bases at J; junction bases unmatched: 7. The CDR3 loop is CASSPGQGARETQYF. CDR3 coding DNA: TGTGCCAGCAGTCCCGGACAGGGGGCGCGGGAGACCCAGTACTTC. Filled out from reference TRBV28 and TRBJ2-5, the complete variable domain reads DVKVTQSSRYLVKRTGEKVFLECVQDMDHENMFWYRQDPGLGLRLIYFSYDVKMKEKGDIPEGYSVSREKKERFSLILESASTNQTSMYLCASSPGQGARETQYFGPGTRLLVL.

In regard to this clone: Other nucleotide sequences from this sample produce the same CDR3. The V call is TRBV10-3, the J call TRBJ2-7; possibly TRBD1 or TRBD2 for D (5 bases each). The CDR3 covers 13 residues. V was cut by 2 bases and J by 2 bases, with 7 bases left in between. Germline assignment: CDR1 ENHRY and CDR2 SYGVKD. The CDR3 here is CAISEGTTYEQYF. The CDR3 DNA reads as TGTGCCATCAGTGAGGGGACCACCTACGAGCAGTACTTC.

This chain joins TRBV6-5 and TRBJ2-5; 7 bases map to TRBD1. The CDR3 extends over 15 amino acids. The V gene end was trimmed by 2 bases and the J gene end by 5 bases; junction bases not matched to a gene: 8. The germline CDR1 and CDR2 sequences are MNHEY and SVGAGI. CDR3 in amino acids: CASSYTDRDGETQYF. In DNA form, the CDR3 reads TGTGCCAGCAGTTACACCGACAGGGATGGGGAGACCCAGTACTTC.

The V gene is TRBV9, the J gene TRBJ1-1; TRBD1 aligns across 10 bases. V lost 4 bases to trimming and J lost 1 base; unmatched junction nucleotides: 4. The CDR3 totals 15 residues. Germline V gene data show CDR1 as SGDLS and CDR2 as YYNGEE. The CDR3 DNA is TGTGCCAGCAGCCATGACAGGGGGCCGAACACTGAAGCTTTCTTT. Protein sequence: CASSHDRGPNTEAFF.

In DNA, the CDR3 is TGTGCCAGTAGTATAGATCTCGAGGGGACTGACTATGGCTACACCTTC. This translates into CASSIDLEGTDYGYTF. The genes are TRBV19 and TRBJ1-2, with D maybe TRBD1 (5 bases). The CDR3 is 16 amino acids. Deletions cut 0 bases from V and 3 bases from J, with 14 bases between. Germline CDR1 reads LNHDA; CDR2 reads SQIVND (reference sequence).

The CDR3 nucleotides are TGTGCCAGCAGCAATGTGGGACTAGCGAGCACAGATACGCAGTATTTT. This gives the protein CASSNVGLASTDTQYF. The V and J genes are TRBV9 and TRBJ2-3; 10 bases fit TRBD2. Germline V gene sequence: CDR1 SGDLS, CDR2 YYNGEE. The CDR3 is 16 residues long. Trimming took 4 bases from V and 0 from J; bases not matched to a gene: 5. The complete variable domain, with remaining parts taken from reference TRBV9 and TRBJ2-3, reads DSGVTQTPKHLITATGQRVTLRCSPRSGDLSVYWYQQSLDQGLQFLIQYYNGEERAKGNILERFSAQQFPDLHSELNLSSLELGDSALYFCASSNVGLASTDTQYFGPGTRLTVL.

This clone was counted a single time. CDR3 in DNA: TGTGCCAGCAGCGGAAGACTAGCGGCCTACAATGAGCAGTTCTTC. Translating gives CASSGRLAAYNEQFF. The chain has TRBV7-9 and TRBJ2-1; TRBD2 matches at 9 bases. The germline CDR1 and CDR2 sequences are SEHNR and FQNEAQ (reference sequence). The CDR3 is 15 amino acids. V was pared by 5 bases and J by 2 bases, with 4 bases of the junction left unmatched.

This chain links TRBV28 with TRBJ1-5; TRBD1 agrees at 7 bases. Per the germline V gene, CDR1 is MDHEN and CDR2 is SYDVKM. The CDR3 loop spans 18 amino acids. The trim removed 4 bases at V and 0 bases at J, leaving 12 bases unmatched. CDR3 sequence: CASSSYRDSVYSNQPQHF. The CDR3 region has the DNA TGTGCCAGCAGTTCTTACCGGGACAGCGTTTATAGCAATCAGCCCCAGCATTTT.

The CDR3 coding sequence is TGTGCCAGCAGCCCCCCCGGAGGGGTGGCCTACGAGCAGTACTTC. Translated, it gives CASSPPGGVAYEQYF. V and J are TRBV7-8 and TRBJ2-7; maybe TRBD2 (6 bases). Deletions cut 5 bases from V and 2 bases from J, with 16 bases between. CDR1 is SGHVS and CDR2 is FQNEAQ in the germline V gene. The CDR3 loop spans 15 amino acids.

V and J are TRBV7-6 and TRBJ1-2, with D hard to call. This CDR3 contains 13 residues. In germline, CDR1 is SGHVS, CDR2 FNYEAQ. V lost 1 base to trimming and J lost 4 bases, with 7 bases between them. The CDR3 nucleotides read TGTGCCAGCAGCTTAGGCAACATCTATGGCTACACCTTC. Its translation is CASSLGNIYGYTF.

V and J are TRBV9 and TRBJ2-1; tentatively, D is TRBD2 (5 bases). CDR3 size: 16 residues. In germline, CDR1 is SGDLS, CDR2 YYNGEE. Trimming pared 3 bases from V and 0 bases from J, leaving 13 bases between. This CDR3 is CASSDIGRTSYNEQFF. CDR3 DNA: TGTGCCAGCAGCGACATTGGGAGAACCTCCTACAATGAGCAGTTCTTC.

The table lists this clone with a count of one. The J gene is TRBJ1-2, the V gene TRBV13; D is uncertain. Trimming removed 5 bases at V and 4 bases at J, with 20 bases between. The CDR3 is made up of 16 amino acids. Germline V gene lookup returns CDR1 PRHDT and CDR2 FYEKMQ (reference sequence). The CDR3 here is CASSPSAPTRAYGYTF. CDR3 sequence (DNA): TGTGCCAGCAGCCCCTCGGCCCCGACCCGGGCCTATGGCTACACCTTC.

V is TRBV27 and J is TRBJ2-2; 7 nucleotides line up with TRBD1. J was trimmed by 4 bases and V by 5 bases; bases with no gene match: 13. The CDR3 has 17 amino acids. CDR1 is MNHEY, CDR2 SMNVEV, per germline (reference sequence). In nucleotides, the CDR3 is TGTGCCAGCAGTCCGTTGACAGGGCCCAGGGGCACCGGGGAGCTGTTTTTT. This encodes CASSPLTGPRGTGELFF.

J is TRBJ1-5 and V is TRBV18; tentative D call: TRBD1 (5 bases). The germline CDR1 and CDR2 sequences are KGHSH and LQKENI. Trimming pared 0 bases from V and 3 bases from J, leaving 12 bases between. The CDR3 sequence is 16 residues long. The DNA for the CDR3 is TGTGCCAGCTCACCACCGGGGACCCTCTACAATCAGCCCCAGCATTTT. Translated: CASSPPGTLYNQPQHF. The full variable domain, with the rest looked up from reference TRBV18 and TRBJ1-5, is NAGVMQNPRHLVRRRGQEARLRCSPMKGHSHVYWYRQLPEEGLKFMVYLQKENIIDESGMPKERFSAEFPKEGPSILRIQQVVRGDSAAYFCASSPPGTLYNQPQHFGDGTRLSIL.

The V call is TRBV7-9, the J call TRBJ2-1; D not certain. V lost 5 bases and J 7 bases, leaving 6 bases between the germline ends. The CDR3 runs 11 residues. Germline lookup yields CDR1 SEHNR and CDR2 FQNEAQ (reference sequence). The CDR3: CASSTNNEQFF. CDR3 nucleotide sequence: TGTGCCAGCAGCACAAATAATGAGCAGTTCTTC.

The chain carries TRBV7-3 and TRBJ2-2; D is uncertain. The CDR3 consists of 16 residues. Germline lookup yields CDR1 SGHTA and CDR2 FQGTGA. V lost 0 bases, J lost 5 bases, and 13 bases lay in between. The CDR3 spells CASSLTDPLLTGELFF. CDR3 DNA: TGTGCCAGCAGCTTAACGGACCCCCTATTAACCGGGGAGCTGTTTTTT.

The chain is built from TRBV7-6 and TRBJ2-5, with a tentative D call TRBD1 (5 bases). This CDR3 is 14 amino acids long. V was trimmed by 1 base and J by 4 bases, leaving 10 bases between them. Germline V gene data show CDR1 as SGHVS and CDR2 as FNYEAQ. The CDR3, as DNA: TGTGCCAGCAGCTTAGGGGGCCCCAGAGAGACCCAGTACTTC. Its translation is CASSLGGPRETQYF.

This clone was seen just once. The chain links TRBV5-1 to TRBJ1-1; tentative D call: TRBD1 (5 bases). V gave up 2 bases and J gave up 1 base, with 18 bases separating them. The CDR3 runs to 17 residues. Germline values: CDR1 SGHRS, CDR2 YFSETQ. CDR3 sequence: CASSFTLTRDGNTEAFF. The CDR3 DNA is TGCGCCAGCAGCTTTACACTCACCCGGGACGGGAACACTGAAGCTTTCTTT.

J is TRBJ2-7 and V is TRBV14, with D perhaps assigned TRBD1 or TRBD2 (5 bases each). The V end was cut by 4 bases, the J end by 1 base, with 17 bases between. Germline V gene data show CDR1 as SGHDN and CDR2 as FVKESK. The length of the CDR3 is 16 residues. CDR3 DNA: TGTGCCAGCAGCCCTGGCCCCGGGACCCAGTCCTACGAGCAGTACTTC. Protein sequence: CASSPGPGTQSYEQYF. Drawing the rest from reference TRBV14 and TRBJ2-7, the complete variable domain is EAGVTQFPSHSVIEKGQTVTLRCDPISGHDNLYWYRRVMGKEIKFLLHFVKESKQDESGMPNNRFLAERTGGTYSTLKVQPAELEDSGVYFCASSPGPGTQSYEQYFGPGTRLTVT.

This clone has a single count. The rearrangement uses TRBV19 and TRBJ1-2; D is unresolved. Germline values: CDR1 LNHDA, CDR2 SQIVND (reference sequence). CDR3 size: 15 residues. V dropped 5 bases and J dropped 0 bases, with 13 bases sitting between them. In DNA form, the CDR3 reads TGTGCCAGTAGTCCCGGCCTTCCAGCTAACTATGGCTACACCTTC. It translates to CASSPGLPANYGYTF. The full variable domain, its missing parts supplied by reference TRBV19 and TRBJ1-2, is DGGITQSPKYLFRKEGQNVTLSCEQNLNHDAMYWYRQDPGQGLRLIYYSQIVNDFQKGDIAEGYSVSREKKESFPLTVTSAQKNPTAFYLCASSPGLPANYGYTFGSGTRLTVV.

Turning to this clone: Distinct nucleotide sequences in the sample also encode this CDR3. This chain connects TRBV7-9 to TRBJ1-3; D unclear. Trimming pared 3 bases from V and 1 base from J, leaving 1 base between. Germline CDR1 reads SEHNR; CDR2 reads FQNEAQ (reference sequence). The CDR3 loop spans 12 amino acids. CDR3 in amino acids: CASSFSGNTIYF. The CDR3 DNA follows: TGTGCCAGCAGCTTTTCTGGAAACACCATATATTTT.

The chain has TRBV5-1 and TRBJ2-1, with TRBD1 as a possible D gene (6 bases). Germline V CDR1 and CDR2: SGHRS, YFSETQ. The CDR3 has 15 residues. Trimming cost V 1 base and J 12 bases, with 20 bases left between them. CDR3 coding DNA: TGCGCCAGCAGCTTGAGTTCCCAGGGGAGCAAAGCGCAGTTCTTC. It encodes CASSLSSQGSKAQFF.